The 12 T cell receptor beta chains below all came from one sample that was sequenced in a study of shared clonotypes between healthy human individuals. Generated by immunoSEQ multiplex PCR, the TCRdb table keeps only in-frame clones and is missing some. The sample has roughly 2,300,000 clones; 85% to 95% are singletons. The source material was naive CD4+ T cells from PBMCs. Sample subset: CD45RA+ positively selected. The receptor set was obtained from a man younger than 30 in good health. Some clones in this sample may be carry-over from other donors' samples.

The gene calls are TRBV29-1 and TRBJ2-5; weak D call: TRBD2 (8 bases). V shed 8 bases and J shed 5 bases, with 21 bases lying between them. From germline, CDR1 is SQVTM and CDR2 ANQGSEA. There are 14 residues in the CDR3. The CDR3 DNA is TGCAGCTTCCGGGAGGGGGCGGGTTCGGAGACCCAGTACTTC. It yields the protein CSFREGAGSETQYF.

The CDR3 bases are TGTGCCAGCCTTGGACCGAGGGACTCCGGTCTGTACGAGCAGTACTTC. Translated: CASLGPRDSGLYEQYF. The chain uses TRBV28 and TRBJ2-7, with a weak D call TRBD2 (6 bases). The CDR3 has 16 amino acids. The V end was cut by 8 bases, the J end by 4 bases, with 24 bases between. Germline V gene sequence: CDR1 MDHEN, CDR2 SYDVKM. The whole variable domain, filled in from reference TRBV28 and TRBJ2-7, reads DVKVTQSSRYLVKRTGEKVFLECVQDMDHENMFWYRQDPGLGLRLIYFSYDVKMKEKGDIPEGYSVSREKKERFSLILESASTNQTSMYLCASLGPRDSGLYEQYFGPGTRLTVT.

The chain links TRBV7-2 to TRBJ2-5; weak D call: TRBD2 (7 bases). Germline V gene lookup returns CDR1 SGHTA and CDR2 FQGNSA. The CDR3 loop spans 14 amino acids. V was clipped by 4 bases and J by 5 bases, with 14 bases between them. In DNA form, the CDR3 reads TGTGCCAGCAGCTGGGGGGGCGGGGAGGAGACCCAGTACTTC. It encodes CASSWGGGEETQYF.

The CDR3 spells CASSQEGWGYEQYF. The DNA of the CDR3 is TGCGCCAGCAGCCAAGAGGGGTGGGGCTACGAGCAGTACTTC. This chain links TRBV4-3 with TRBJ2-7; no firm D call. Trimming took off 0 bases at V and 3 bases at J, with 9 bases between the two ends. Germline loops: CDR1 LGHNA, CDR2 YSLEER. The CDR3 extends over 14 amino acids.

The gene calls are TRBV6-6 and TRBJ2-7; TRBD2 matches at 7 bases. The V segment lost 7 bases and the J segment 4 bases; nucleotides outside the gene matches: 10. Germline loops: CDR1 MNHNY, CDR2 SVGAGI (reference sequence). The CDR3 contains 14 residues. CDR3 coding DNA: TGTGCCAGCATTTATTCCGGGACTATGTACGAGCAGTACTTC. Protein sequence: CASIYSGTMYEQYF.

The chain is built from TRBV5-1 and TRBJ1-2; TRBD1 matches 8 bases. The CDR3 extends over 15 amino acids. In germline, CDR1 is SGHRS, CDR2 YFSETQ. With 1 base clipped from V and 7 bases from J, the junction kept 9 bases outside the gene matches. The CDR3 protein is CASSLSGQGAFGYTF. The CDR3 DNA follows: TGCGCCAGCAGCTTGAGCGGCCAGGGGGCTTTTGGCTACACCTTC.

The chain uses TRBV29-1 and TRBJ2-3, with 9 nucleotides matching TRBD2. This CDR3 contains 14 residues. Losses at the gene ends were 5 bases for V and 6 bases for J; bases not matched to a gene: 9. The germline V gene encodes CDR1 SQVTM and CDR2 ANQGSEA. The CDR3 spells CSVWVRGREDTQYF. In nucleotides, the CDR3 is TGCAGCGTTTGGGTACGCGGGAGGGAGGATACGCAGTATTTT.

The chain is built from TRBV27 and TRBJ1-3; weak D call: TRBD1 (5 bases). Between the trimmed V and J ends, which lost 5 bases and 8 bases, there was a span of 25 bases. The germline V gene has CDR1 MNHEY and CDR2 SMNVEV (reference sequence). The CDR3 has 17 amino acids. CDR3 protein: CASSKDASDLRGDTIYF. The CDR3 DNA follows: TGTGCCAGCAGTAAAGACGCCTCGGACCTTAGAGGGGACACCATATATTTT.

This chain's CDR3 is CASSSPPDRLETQYF. CDR3 DNA sequence: TGTGCCAGCAGTTCCCCTCCGGACAGGCTAGAGACCCAGTACTTC. The chain has TRBV6-5 and TRBJ2-5; 7 bases map to TRBD1. Germline CDR1 and CDR2: MNHEY and SVGAGI. The V gene end was trimmed by 4 bases and the J gene end by 4 bases; junction bases not matched to a gene: 9. The CDR3 is made up of 15 amino acids.

The chain couples TRBV4-3 to TRBJ2-1; 14 bases align to TRBD2. This CDR3 is 16 amino acids long. Germline V gives CDR1 LGHNA, CDR2 YSLEER. V shed 4 bases, J shed 9 bases, and the junction held 8 bases outside the gene matches. CDR3 in amino acids: CASSPEGLAGVGEQFF. The DNA for the CDR3 is TGCGCCAGCAGCCCGGAGGGACTAGCGGGAGTAGGTGAGCAGTTCTTC.

This chain uses TRBV29-1 with TRBJ2-1; 10 positions match TRBD2. The J segment lost 0 bases and the V segment lost 4 bases, leaving 9 bases of the junction unmatched. CDR3 size: 17 residues. CDR1 is SQVTM and CDR2 is ANQGSEA in the germline V gene. This CDR3 reads CSVGVLAGTSSYNEQFF. The DNA of the CDR3 is TGCAGCGTTGGCGTACTAGCGGGAACGAGCTCCTACAATGAGCAGTTCTTC.

The chain carries TRBV7-8 and TRBJ1-1, with a tentative D call TRBD1 (5 bases). This CDR3 region has 17 residues. V dropped 0 bases and J dropped 1 base, with 15 bases sitting between them. CDR1 is SGHVS and CDR2 is FQNEAQ in the germline V gene. CDR3 DNA: TGTGCCAGCAGCTTAGCGGGCTGGGGGGGTTCGAACACTGAAGCTTTCTTT. It specifies CASSLAGWGGSNTEAFF. Filled out from reference TRBV7-8 and TRBJ1-1, the complete variable domain reads GAGVSQSPRYKVAKRGQDVALRCDPISGHVSLFWYQQALGQGPEFLTYFQNEAQLDKSGLPSDRFFAERPEGSVSTLKIQRTQQEDSAVYLCASSLAGWGGSNTEAFFGQGTRLTVV.